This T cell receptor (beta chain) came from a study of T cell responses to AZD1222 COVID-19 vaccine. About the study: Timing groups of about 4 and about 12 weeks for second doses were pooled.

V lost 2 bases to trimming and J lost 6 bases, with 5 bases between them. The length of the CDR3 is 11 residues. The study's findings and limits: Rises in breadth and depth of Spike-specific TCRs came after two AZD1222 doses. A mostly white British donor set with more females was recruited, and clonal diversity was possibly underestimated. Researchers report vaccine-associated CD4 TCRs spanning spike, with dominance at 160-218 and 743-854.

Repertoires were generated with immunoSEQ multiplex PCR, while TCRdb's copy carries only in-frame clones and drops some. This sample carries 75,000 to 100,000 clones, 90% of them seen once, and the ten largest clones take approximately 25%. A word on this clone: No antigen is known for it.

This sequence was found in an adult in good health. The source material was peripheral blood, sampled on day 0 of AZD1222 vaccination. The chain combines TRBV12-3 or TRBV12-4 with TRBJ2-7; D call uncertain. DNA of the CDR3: TGTGCCAGCAGTTTAAATCGCGAGCAGTACTTC. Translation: CASSLNREQYF.